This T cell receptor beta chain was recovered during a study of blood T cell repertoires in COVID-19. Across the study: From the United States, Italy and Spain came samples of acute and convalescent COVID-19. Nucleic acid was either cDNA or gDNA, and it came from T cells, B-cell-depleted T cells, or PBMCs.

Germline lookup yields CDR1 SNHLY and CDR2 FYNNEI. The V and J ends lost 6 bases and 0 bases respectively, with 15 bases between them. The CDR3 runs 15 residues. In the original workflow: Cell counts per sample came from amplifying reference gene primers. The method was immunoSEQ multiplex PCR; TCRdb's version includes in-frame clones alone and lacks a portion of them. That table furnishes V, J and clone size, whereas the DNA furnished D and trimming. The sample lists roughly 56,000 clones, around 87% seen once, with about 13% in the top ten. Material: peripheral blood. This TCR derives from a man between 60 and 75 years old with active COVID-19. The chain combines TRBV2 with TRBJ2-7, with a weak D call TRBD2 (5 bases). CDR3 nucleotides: TGTGCCAGCAGCAGACGGGAAACTCGCTCCTACGAGCAGTACTTC. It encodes CASSRRETRSYEQYF.